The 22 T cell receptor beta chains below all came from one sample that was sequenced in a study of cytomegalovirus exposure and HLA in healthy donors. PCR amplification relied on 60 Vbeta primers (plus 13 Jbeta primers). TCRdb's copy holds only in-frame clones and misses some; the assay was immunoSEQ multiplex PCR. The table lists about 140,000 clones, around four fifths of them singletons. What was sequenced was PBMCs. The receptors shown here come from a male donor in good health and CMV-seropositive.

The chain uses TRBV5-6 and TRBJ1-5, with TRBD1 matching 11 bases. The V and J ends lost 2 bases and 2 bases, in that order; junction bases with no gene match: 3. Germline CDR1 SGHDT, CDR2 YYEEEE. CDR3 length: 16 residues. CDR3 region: CASSFGTGGGNQPQHF. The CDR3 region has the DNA TGTGCCAGCAGCTTCGGGACAGGGGGTGGCAATCAGCCCCAGCATTTT.

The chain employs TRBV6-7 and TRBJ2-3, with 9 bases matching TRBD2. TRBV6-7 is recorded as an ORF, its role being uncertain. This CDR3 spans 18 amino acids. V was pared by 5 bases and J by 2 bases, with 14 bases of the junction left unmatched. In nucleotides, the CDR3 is TGTGCCAGCAGTACCCGTACTAGCGGGTGGGGCATCACAGATACGCAGTATTTT. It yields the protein CASSTRTSGWGITDTQYF.

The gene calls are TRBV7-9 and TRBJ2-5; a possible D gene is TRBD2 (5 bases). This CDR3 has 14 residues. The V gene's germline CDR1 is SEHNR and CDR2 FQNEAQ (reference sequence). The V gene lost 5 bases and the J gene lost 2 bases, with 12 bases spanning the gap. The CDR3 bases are TGTGCCAGCAGCCCAAGATGGGAGCAAGAGACCCAGTACTTC. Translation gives CASSPRWEQETQYF.

The DNA for the CDR3 is TGTGCCAGTGAAAACAGGGATAACTATGGCTACACCTTC. This encodes CASENRDNYGYTF. The V and J genes are TRBV19 and TRBJ1-2, with D possibly TRBD1 on 6 matching bases. Germline V lookup: CDR1 LNHDA, CDR2 SQIVND (reference sequence). The CDR3 is made up of 13 amino acids. The V end lost 8 bases, the J end lost 1 base, and 11 bases lay between the germline ends. The full variable domain, rest sourced from reference TRBV19 and TRBJ1-2, is DGGITQSPKYLFRKEGQNVTLSCEQNLNHDAMYWYRQDPGQGLRLIYYSQIVNDFQKGDIAEGYSVSREKKESFPLTVTSAQKNPTAFYLCASENRDNYGYTFGSGTRLTVV.

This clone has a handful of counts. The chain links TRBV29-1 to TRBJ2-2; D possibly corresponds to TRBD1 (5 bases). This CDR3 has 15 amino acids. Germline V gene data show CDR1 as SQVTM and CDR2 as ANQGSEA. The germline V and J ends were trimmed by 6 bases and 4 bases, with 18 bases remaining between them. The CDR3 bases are TGCAGCGTACTCGCATTTCCCAGGGTCACCGGGGAGCTGTTTTTT. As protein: CSVLAFPRVTGELFF.

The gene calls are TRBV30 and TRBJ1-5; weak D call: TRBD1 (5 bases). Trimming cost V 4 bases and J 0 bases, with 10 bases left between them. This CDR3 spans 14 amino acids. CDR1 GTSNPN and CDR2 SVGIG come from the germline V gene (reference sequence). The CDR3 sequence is CAWNRGNSNQPQHF. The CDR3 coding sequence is TGTGCCTGGAATCGGGGGAATAGCAATCAGCCCCAGCATTTT.

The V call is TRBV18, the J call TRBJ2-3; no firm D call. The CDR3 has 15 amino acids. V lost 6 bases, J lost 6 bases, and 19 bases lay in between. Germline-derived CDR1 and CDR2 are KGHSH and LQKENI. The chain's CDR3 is CASSVASRGTDTQYF. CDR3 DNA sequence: TGTGCCAGCTCCGTGGCGTCCAGAGGAACGGATACGCAGTATTTT.

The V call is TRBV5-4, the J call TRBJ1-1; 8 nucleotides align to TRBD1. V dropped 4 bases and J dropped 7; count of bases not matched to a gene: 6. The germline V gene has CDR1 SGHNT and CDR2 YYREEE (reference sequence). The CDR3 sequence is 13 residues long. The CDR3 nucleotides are TGTGCCAGCAGCCAGGACAGGGATCTTGAAGCTTTCTTT. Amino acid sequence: CASSQDRDLEAFF.

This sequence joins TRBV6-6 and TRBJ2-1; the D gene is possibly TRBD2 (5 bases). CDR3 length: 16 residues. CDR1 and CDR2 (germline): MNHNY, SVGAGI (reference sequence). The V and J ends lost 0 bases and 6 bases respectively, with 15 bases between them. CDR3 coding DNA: TGTGCCAGCAGTTACTCGAGGGTCTCCTTAGGCAATGAGCAGTTCTTC. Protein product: CASSYSRVSLGNEQFF.

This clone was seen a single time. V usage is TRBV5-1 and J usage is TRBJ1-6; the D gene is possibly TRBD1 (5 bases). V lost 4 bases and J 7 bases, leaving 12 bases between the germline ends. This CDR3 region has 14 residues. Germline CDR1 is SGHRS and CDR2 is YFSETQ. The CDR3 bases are TGCGCCAGCAGCCGTGACAGAGAAAATTCACCCCTCCACTTT. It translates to CASSRDRENSPLHF.

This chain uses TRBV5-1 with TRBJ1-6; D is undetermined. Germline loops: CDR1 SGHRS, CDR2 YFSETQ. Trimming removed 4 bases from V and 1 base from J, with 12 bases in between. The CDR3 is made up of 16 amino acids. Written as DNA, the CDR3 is TGCGCCAGCAGCGCGGCCGGTTTTTCCTATAATTCACCCCTCCACTTT. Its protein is CASSAAGFSYNSPLHF.

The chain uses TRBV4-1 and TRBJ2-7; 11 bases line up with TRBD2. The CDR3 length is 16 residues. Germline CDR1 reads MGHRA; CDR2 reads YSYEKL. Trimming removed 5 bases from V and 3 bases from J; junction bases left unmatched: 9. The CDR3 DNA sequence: TGCGCCAGCAGCTTAAGCGGCGGGACTAGCGGCTACGAGCAGTACTTC. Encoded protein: CASSLSGGTSGYEQYF.

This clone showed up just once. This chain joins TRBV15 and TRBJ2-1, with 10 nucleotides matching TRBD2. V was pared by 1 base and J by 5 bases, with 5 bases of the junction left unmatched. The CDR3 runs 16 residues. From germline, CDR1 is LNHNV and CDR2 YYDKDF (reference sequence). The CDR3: CATSRASGGADNEQFF. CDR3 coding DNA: TGTGCCACCAGCAGAGCGAGCGGGGGGGCGGACAATGAGCAGTTCTTC.

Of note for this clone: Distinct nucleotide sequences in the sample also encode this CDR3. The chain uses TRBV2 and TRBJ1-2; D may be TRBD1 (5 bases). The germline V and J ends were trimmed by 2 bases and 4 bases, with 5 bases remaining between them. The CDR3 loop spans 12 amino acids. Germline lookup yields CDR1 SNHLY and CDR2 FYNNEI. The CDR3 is CASSEQGYGYTF. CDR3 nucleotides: TGTGCCAGCAGTGAACAGGGCTATGGCTACACCTTC.

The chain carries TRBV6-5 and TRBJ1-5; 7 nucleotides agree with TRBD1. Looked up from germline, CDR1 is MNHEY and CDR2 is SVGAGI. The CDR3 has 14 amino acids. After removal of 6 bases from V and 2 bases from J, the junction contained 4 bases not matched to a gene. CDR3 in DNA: TGTGCCAGCAGAACAGGGGTTGGCAATCAGCCCCAGCATTTT. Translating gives CASRTGVGNQPQHF.

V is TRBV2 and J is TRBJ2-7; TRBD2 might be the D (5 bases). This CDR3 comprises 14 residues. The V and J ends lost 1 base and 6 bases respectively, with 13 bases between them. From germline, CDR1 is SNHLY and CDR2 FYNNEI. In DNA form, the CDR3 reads TGTGCCAGCAGTGAAGGAGGACTCGTCACCGAGCAGTACTTC. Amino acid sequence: CASSEGGLVTEQYF.

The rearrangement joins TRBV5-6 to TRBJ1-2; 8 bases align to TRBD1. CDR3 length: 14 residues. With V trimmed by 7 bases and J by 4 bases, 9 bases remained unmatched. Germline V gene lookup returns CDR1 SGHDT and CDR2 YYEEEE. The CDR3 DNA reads TGTGCCAGCCGCGCAGAGGGACAGGCCTATGGCTACACCTTC. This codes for CASRAEGQAYGYTF.

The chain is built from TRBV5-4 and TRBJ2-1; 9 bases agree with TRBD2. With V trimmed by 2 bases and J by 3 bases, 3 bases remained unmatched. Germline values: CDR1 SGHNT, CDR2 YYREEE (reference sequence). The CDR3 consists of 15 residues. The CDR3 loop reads CASSLGREGYNEQFF. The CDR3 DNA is TGTGCCAGCAGCTTAGGGCGGGAGGGCTACAATGAGCAGTTCTTC.

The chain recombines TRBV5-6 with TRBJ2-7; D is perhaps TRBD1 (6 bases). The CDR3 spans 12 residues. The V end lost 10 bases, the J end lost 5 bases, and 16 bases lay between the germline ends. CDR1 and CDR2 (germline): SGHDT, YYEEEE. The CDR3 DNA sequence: TGTGCCTCGACAGGCCTTCGGGACGAGCAGTACTTC. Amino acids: CASTGLRDEQYF.

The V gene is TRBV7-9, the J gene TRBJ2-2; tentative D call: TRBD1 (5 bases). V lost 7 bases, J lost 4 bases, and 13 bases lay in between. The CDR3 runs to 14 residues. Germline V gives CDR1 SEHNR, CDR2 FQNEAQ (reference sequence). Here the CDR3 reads CASKGQPGTGELFF. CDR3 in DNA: TGTGCCAGCAAGGGGCAGCCTGGCACCGGGGAGCTGTTTTTT.

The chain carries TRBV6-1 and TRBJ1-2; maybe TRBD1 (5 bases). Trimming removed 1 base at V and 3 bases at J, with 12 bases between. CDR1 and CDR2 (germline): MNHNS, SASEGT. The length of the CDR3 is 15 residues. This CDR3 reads CASSEGAVRDYGYTF. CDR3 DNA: TGTGCCAGCAGTGAAGGCGCAGTCAGGGACTATGGCTACACCTTC.

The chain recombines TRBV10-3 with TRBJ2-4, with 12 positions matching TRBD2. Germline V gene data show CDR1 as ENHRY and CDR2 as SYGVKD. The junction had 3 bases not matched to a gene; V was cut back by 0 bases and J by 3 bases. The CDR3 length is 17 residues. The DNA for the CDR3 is TGTGCCATCAGTGAGTCGACTAGCGGGGGACTCAAAAACATTCAGTACTTC. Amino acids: CAISESTSGGLKNIQYF.